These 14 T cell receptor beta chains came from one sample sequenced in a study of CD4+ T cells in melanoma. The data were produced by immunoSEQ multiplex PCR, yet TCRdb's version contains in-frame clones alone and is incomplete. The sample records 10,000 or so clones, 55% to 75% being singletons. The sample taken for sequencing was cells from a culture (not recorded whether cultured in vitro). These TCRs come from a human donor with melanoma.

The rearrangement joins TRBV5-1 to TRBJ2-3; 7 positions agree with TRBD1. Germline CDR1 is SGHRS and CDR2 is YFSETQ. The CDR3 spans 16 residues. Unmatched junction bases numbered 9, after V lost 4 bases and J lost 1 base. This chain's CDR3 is CASSRRQGVGTDTQYF. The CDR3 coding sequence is TGCGCCAGCAGCAGAAGACAGGGCGTTGGCACAGATACGCAGTATTTT.

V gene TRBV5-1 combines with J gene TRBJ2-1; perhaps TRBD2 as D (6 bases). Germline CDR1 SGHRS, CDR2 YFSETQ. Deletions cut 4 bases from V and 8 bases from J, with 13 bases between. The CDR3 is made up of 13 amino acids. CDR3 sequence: CASSRTPGDEQFF. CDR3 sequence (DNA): TGCGCCAGCAGCCGAACCCCGGGGGATGAGCAGTTCTTC.

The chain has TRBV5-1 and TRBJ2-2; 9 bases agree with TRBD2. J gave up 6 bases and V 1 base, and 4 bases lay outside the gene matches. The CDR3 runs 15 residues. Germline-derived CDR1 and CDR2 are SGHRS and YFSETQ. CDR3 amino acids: CASSLSLAGSGELFF. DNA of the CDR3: TGCGCCAGCAGCTTGTCCCTAGCGGGGTCCGGGGAGCTGTTTTTT.

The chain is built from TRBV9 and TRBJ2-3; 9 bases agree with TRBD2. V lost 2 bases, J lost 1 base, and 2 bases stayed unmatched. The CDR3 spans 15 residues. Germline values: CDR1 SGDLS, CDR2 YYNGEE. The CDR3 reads CASSVASGGTDTQYF. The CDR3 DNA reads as TGTGCCAGCAGCGTCGCTAGCGGGGGCACAGATACGCAGTATTTT.

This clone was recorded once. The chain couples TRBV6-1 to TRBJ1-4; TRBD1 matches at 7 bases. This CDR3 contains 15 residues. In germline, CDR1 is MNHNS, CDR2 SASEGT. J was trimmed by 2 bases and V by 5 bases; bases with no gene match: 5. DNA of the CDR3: TGTGCCAGCAGTCCCCGGGACAGCACTAATGAAAAACTGTTTTTT. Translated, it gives CASSPRDSTNEKLFF.

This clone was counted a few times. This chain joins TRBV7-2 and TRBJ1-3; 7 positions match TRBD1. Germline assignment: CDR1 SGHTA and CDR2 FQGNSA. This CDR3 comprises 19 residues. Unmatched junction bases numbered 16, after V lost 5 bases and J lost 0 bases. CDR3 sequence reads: CASSPRAQGHPGSGNTIYF. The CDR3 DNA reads TGTGCCAGCAGCCCCAGGGCACAGGGGCATCCCGGCTCTGGAAACACCATATATTTT.

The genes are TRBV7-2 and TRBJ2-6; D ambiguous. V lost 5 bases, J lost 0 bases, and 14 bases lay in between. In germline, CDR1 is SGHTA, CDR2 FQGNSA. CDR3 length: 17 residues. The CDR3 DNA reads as TGTGCCAGCAGCCCCTTTGCGGTTTCCTCTGGGGCCAACGTCCTGACTTTC. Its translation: CASSPFAVSSGANVLTF.

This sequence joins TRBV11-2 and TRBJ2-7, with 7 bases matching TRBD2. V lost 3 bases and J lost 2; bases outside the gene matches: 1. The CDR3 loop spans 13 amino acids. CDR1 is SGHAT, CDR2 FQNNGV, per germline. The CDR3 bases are TGTGCCAGCAGCTTGGGAGGGCCCTACGAGCAGTACTTC. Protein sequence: CASSLGGPYEQYF.

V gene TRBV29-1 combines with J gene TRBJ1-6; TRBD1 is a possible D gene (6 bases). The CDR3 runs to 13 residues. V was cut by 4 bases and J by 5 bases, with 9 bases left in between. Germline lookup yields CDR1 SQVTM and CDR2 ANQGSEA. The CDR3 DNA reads TGCAGCGTTGGGCAGGGGAATAATTCACCCCTCCACTTT. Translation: CSVGQGNNSPLHF.

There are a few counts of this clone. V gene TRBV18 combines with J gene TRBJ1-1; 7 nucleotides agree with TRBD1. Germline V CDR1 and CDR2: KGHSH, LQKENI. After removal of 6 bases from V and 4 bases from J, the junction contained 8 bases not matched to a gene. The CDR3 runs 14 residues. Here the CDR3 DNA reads TGTGCCAGCTCCCTCAATGAGGGGGCCACTGAAGCTTTCTTT. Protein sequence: CASSLNEGATEAFF.

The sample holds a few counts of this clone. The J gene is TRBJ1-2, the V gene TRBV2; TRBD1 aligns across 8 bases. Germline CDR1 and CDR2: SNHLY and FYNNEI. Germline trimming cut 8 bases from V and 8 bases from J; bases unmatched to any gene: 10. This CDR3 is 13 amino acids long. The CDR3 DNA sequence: TGTGCCAGCGGGGGTGGACAGGGAGGCGGCTACACCTTC. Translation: CASGGGQGGGYTF.

CDR3 residues: CASSLLPGQGIHEQFF. In DNA, the CDR3 is TGTGCCAGCAGTCTACTACCGGGACAGGGCATACATGAGCAGTTCTTC. The chain combines TRBV7-9 with TRBJ2-1; 9 nucleotides agree with TRBD1. This CDR3 has 16 residues. Germline CDR1 SEHNR, CDR2 FQNEAQ (reference sequence). Trimming removed 6 bases from V and 8 bases from J; junction bases left unmatched: 14. Full variable domain (missing parts from reference TRBV7-9 and TRBJ2-1): DTGVSQNPRHKITKRGQNVTFRCDPISEHNRLYWYRQTLGQGPEFLTYFQNEAQLEKSRLLSDRFSAERPKGSFSTLEIQRTEQGDSAMYLCASSLLPGQGIHEQFFGPGTRLTVL.

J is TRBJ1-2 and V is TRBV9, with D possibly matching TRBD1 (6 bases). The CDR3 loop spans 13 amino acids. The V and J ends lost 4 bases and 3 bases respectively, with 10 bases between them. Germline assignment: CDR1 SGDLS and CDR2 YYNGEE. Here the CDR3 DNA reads TGTGCCAGCAGCATGGGGGCCGACTATGGCTACACCTTC. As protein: CASSMGADYGYTF.

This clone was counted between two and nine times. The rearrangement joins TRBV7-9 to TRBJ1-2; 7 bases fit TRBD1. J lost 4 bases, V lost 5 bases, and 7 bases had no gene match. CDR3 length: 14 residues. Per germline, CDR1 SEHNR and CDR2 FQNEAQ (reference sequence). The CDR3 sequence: CASSGTGTAYGYTF. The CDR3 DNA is TGTGCCAGCAGCGGCACCGGGACAGCCTATGGCTACACCTTC.